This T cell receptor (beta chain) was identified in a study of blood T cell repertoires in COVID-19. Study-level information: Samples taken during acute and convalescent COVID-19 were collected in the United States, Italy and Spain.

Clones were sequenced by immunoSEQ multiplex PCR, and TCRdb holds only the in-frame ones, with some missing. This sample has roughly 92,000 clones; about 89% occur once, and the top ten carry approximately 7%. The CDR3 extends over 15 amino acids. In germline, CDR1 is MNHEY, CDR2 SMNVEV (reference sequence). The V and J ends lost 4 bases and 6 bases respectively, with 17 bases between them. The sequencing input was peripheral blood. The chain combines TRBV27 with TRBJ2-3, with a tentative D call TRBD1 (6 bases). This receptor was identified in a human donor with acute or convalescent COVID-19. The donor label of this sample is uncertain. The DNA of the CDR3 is TGTGCCAGCAGTTCGGGCCCGGGACATGAGGATACGCAGTATTTT. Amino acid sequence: CASSSGPGHEDTQYF.